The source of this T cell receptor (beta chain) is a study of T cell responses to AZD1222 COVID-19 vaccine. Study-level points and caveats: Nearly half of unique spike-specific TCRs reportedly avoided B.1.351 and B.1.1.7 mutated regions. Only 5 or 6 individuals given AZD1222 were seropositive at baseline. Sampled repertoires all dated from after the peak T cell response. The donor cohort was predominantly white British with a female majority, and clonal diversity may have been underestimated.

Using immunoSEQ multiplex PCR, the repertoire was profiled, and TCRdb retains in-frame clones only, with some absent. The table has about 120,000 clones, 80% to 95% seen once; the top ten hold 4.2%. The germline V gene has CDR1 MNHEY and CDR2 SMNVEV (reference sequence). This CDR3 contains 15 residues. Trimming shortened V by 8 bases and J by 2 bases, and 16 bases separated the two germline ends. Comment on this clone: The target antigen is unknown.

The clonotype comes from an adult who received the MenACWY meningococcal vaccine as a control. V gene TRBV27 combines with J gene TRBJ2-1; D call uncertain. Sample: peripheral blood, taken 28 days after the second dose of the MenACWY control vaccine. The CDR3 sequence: CASSIGKTAYNEQFF. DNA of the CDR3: TGTGCCAGCTCCATTGGGAAGACCGCCTACAATGAGCAGTTCTTC.